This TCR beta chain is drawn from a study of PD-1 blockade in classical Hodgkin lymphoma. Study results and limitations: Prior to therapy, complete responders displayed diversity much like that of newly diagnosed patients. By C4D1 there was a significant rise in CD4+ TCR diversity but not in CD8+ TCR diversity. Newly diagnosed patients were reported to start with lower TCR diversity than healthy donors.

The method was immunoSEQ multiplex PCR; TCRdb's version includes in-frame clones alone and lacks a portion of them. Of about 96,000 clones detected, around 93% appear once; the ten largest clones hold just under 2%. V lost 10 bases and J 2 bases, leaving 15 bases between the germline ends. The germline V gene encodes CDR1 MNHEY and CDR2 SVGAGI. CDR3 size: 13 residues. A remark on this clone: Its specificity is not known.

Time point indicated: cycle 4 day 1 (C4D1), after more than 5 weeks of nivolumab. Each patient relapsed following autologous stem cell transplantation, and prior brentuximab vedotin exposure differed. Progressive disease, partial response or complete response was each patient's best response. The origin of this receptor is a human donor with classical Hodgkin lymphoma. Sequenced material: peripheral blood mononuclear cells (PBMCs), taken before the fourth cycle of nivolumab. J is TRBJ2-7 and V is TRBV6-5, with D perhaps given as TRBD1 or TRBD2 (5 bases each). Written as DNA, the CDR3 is TGTGCCACCCGGGACCCAAATACCTACGAGCAGTACTTC. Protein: CATRDPNTYEQYF.